The 3 T cell receptor beta chains below come from one sample, sequenced in a study of T cells in tuberculosis. Only in-frame clones appear in the TCRdb table, and some are missing; sequencing was by immunoSEQ multiplex PCR. The data contain approximately 28,000 clones, approximately 95% of them singletons. The sequencing sample was made of PBMCs. These receptors were collected from a donor aged 10-30 years with latent tuberculosis or without tuberculosis infection.

The chain is built from TRBV28 and TRBJ2-7; D not resolved. Trimming stripped 8 bases from V and 2 bases from J, with 13 bases between. CDR1 is MDHEN and CDR2 is SYDVKM in the germline V gene. This CDR3 region has 13 residues. This chain's CDR3 is CASYSTNTYEQYF. In DNA, the CDR3 is TGTGCCAGCTACAGCACAAACACCTACGAGCAGTACTTC.

The CDR3 loop reads CASTPPFGGGTQYF. In DNA, the CDR3 is TGTGCCAGCACCCCCCCATTCGGGGGTGGGACCCAGTACTTC. This chain connects TRBV28 to TRBJ2-5; TRBD2 might be the D (6 bases). Looked up from germline, CDR1 is MDHEN and CDR2 is SYDVKM. With 7 bases removed from V and 7 bases from J, the gap between germline ends came to 19 bases. The CDR3 is 14 residues long. The full variable domain, its missing parts supplied by reference TRBV28 and TRBJ2-5, is DVKVTQSSRYLVKRTGEKVFLECVQDMDHENMFWYRQDPGLGLRLIYFSYDVKMKEKGDIPEGYSVSREKKERFSLILESASTNQTSMYLCASTPPFGGGTQYFGPGTRLLVL.

The V call is TRBV2, the J call TRBJ1-2; 8 bases align to TRBD1. This CDR3 is built from 13 residues. Germline V gene data show CDR1 as SNHLY and CDR2 as FYNNEI. V lost 6 bases and J lost 11; bases outside the gene matches: 11. CDR3 in amino acids: CASSWTGTSGYTF. In DNA, the CDR3 is TGTGCCAGCAGCTGGACAGGGACCTCAGGGTACACCTTC.